This T cell receptor beta chain is drawn from a study of blood T cell repertoires in COVID-19 (dated by TCRdb to about 2020). About the full investigation: The collaborator samples originated in the United States, Italy and Spain and spanned the acute and convalescent phases of COVID-19. The prospective study material was composed of cDNA or gDNA derived from T cells, B-cell-depleted T cells, or PBMCs. Deeply sampled blood TCRbeta repertoires from subjects exposed to, actively infected with, or recovered from COVID-19 were included in the dataset. The repertoires were made available in a free public database intended to serve as a resource for research on the immune response to SARS-CoV-2. Samples were obtained from the ongoing ImmuneRACE study (first 160 participants) and from 1,254 subjects provided by 6 global collaborators. The sample metadata nearly always contained a de-identified subject ID, COVID-19 status, age in years and sex. HLA class I and class II types, where available, came from metadata supplied by the sample provider rather than from assay-based typing. What the research found in general, with its limitations: How much clinical and demographic metadata was included differed by source and by participant, and the metadata was provided uncurated.

V is pared back by 3 bases and J by 4 bases, with 7 bases lying between the germline termini. From the cysteine up to the phenylalanine, the CDR3 has a length of 12 residues. The kept DNA is CDR3 alone, 36 bases in frame from the first base. Whole blood was collected in K2EDTA tubes by collaborating institutions according to the institutions' own protocols. For TCRbeta analysis, collaborators shipped samples in one of three forms: frozen whole blood, isolated PBMCs, or DNA extracted from either of those sample types. In regard to this clone: It lacks a known antigen. Per-base qualities were not stored, and no clone one base away is much larger.

TCRbeta CDR3 regions were amplified from genomic DNA using the immunoSEQ Assay, a bias-controlled multiplex PCR. The paper's processing steps were these. Within the assay, amplification of reference gene primers was used to estimate how many nucleated cells each sample contained. Sequence reads were collapsed and filtered to measure the absolute abundance of every unique TCRbeta CDR3 rearrangement. For each sample, productive Simpson clonality was calculated as the square root of Simpson's diversity index over productive rearrangements. This is the immuneACCESS table as TCRdb keeps it, with only in-frame sequences that have V and J called. A part of the clones is gone; compared with another copy, unresolved V genes explain less than half, and the rest is unexplained. The D gene and trimming were derived from the DNA, and the V and J assignments and clone size from that table. The sample records over 150,000 clones, roughly 84% of which are singletons. The ten largest make up approximately 14% of the sample.

This receptor chain uses TRBV12-3 or TRBV12-4 and TRBJ2-7; TRBD1 is a possible D gene, resting on 6 matching bases. Specimen: peripheral blood. The TCR originated in a man aged 18 to 29 with active or convalescent COVID-19. For the CDR3, the sequence is CASSLRGYEQYF. The nucleotide sequence reads as follows: TGTGCCAGCAGTTTGAGGGGGTACGAGCAGTACTTC.